Sequencing of this T cell receptor beta chain was carried out in a study of T cell responses to AZD1222 COVID-19 vaccine. Study-wide context: Analysis merged second doses at about 4 or about 12 weeks.

Sequenced by immunoSEQ multiplex PCR; TCRdb stores in-frame clones only, minus some. The sample lists approximately 140,000 clones; approximately 90% were seen once. From germline, CDR1 is SGHDN and CDR2 FVKESK. This CDR3 has 16 residues. Trimming shortened V by 0 bases and J by 5 bases, and 13 bases separated the two germline ends. This receptor was taken from an adult in good health. V usage is TRBV14 and J usage is TRBJ1-4; tentative D call: TRBD1 (5 bases). This material consisted of peripheral blood, taken on day 0 of AZD1222 vaccination. In nucleotides, the CDR3 is TGTGCCAGCAGCCAAGATCGGGGCAGGCTGAATGAAAAACTGTTTTTT. Its translation is CASSQDRGRLNEKLFF.